The clone carrying this TCR beta chain has just a few counts. The entry originates in a study of patients and donors after allogeneic stem cell transplantation. The germline CDR1 and CDR2 sequences are DFQATT and SNEGSKA (reference sequence). This CDR3 spans 15 amino acids. V lost 0 bases and J 8 bases, leaving 17 bases between the germline ends. TCRdb reprocessed the RT-PCR reads with MiXCR, giving one entry per CDR3 protein. Of approximately 99,000 distinct CDR3 sequences in the sample, roughly 35% were seen once. The V gene is TRBV20-1, the J gene TRBJ2-1, with unresolved D. The clonotype comes from a human donor who was either an allogeneic HSCT recipient or a stem cell or donor lymphocyte infusion donor (not recorded which). It is not recorded whose cells these are; they may come from a transplant donor. The sample consisted of blood, either unsorted or a sorted T cell fraction (not recorded which). CDR3 residues: CSARDMVEPLDEQFF. CDR3 in DNA: TGCAGTGCTAGAGATATGGTGGAACCCCTGGATGAGCAGTTCTTC.